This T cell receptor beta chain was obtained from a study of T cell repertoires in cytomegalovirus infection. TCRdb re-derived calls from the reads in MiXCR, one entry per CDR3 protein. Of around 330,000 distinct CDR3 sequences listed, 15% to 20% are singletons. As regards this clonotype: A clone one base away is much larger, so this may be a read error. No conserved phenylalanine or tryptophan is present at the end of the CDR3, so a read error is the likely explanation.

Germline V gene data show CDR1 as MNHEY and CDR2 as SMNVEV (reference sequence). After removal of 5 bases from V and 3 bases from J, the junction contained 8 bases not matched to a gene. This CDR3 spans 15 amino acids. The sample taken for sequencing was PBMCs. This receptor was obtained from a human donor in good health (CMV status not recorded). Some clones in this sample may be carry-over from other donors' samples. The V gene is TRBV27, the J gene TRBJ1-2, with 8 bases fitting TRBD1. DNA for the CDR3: TGTGCCAGCAGTAAAAAGGCGACAGGGGACTATGGCTACACCTTA. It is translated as CASSKKATGDYGYTL.